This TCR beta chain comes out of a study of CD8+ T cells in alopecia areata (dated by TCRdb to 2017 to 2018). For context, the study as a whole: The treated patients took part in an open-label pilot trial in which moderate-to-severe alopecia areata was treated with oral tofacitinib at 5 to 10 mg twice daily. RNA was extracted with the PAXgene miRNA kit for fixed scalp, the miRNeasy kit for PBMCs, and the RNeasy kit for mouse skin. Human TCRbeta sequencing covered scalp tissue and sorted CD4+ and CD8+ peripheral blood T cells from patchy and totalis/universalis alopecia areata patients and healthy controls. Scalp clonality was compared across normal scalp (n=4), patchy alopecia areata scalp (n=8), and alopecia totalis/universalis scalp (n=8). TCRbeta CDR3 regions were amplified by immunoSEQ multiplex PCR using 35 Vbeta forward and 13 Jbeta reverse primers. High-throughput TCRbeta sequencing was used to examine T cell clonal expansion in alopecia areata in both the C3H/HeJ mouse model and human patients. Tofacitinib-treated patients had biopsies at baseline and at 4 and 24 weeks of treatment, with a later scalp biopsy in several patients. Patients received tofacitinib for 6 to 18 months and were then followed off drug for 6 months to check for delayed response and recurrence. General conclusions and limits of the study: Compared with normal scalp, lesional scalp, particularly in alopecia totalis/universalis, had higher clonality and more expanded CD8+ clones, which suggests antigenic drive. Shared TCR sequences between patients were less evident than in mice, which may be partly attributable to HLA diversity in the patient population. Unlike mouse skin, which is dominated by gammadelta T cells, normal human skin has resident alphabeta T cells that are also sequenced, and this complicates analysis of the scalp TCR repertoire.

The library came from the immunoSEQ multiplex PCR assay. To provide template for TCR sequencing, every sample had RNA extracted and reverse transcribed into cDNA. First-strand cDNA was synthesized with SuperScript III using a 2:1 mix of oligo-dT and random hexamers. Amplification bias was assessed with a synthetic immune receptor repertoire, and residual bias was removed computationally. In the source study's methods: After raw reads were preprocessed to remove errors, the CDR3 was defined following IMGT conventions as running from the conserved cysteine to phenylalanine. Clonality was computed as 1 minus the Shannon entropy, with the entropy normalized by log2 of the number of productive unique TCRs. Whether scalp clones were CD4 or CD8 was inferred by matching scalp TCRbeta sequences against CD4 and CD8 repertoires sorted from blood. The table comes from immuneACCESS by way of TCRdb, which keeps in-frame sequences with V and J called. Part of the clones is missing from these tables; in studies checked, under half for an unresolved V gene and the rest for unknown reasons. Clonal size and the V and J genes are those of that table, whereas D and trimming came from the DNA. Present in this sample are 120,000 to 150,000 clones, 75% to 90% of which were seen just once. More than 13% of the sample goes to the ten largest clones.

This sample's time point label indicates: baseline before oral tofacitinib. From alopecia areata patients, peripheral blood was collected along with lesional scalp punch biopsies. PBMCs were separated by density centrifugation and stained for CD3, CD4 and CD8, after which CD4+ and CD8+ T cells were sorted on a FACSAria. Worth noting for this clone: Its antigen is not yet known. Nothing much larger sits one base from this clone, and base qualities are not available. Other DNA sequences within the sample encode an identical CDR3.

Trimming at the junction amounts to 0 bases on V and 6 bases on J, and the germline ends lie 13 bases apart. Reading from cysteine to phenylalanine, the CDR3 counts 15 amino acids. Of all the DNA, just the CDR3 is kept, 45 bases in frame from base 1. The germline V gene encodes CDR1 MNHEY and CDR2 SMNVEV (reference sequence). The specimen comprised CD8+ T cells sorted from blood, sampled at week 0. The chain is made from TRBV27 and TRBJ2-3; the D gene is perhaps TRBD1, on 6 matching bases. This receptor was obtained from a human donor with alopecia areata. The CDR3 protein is CASSLSRPQGDTQYF. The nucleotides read TGTGCCAGCAGTTTATCAAGGCCGCAGGGGGATACGCAGTATTTT.